This TCR beta chain came from a study of identical twins. This CDR3 has 13 residues. Trimming took 6 bases from V and 15 from J; bases not matched to a gene: 12. Per the germline V gene, CDR1 is MNHNY and CDR2 is SVGAGI (reference sequence). Study outcomes and limitations: Partly confounded zero-insertion analyses could result from invariant MAIT and iNKT cells.

A note on this clonotype: What it binds is not known.

TCRdb re-called the 5' RACE reads through MiXCR, storing one row per CDR3 protein. The table lists 400,000 to 650,000 distinct CDR3 sequences, around 20% of them singletons, with around 0.9% in the top ten. These same data were also listed under a study on T cells expressing NK-cell markers. That report adds: Restricting sorting to alpha-beta TCR T cells was achieved in several experiments by an anti-gamma-delta TCR antibody. Researchers report these clonotypes also headed the CD3+CD56-NKG2C+ fraction in several donors.

Sequenced sample: CD4+ T cells sorted from blood. The clonotype comes from a young woman in good health. The chain is built from TRBV6-6 and TRBJ2-2; 8 nucleotides agree with TRBD2. CDR3 residues: CASRREEGTAVFF. Here the CDR3 DNA reads TGTGCCAGCAGGCGGGAGGAGGGGACTGCAGTGTTTTTT.